This T cell receptor (beta chain) was sequenced during a study of T-cell reconstitution after alpha-beta-depleted transplantation in children (dated by TCRdb to about 2016). For context, the study as a whole: Using TCR repertoire profiling, the study followed T-cell immune reconstitution in a quantitative way in children after TCRalphabeta/CD19-depleted allogeneic hematopoietic cell transplantation.

Details on this clonotype: It lacks a known antigen. No base-level quality is on record; no much larger clone is a single base apart.

Receptor libraries were prepared by PCR. Sequenced using an Illumina HiSeq 2500. To normalize quantification of the TCRbeta repertoire, the TCR libraries were built with molecular barcoding that relied on unique molecular identifiers. The public reads were run again by TCRdb, first through fastp at Q25 and then through MiXCR, and only productive beta chains were kept. Each CDR3 protein gets just one entry, which takes the most common genes and DNA from the rows behind it. The sample table records over 550,000 distinct CDR3 sequences; about 10% of these occur just once. Less than 5% of the sample goes to the ten largest clones. V trim: 4 bases; J trim: 4 bases; unmatched bases: 9. As encoded in the germline V gene (reference sequence), CDR1 is DFQATT while CDR2 is SNEGSKA. The CDR3 numbers 15 residues from cysteine through phenylalanine. Only the CDR3 part of the read is kept: 45 bases, read in frame from the first base.

The sample was PBMCs from the stem cell graft donor, taken from the stem cell graft. The origin of this receptor is a human donor who donated a stem cell graft to a child with acute myeloid leukemia. The chain was built from TRBV20-1 and TRBJ2-2; TRBD2 aligns with 7 central bases. The DNA sequence is given as TGCAGTGCTATAGGAGGGAGGGCGAGCACCGGGGAGCTGTTTTTT. The encoded protein is CSAIGGRASTGELFF.